This note documents a single T cell receptor beta chain sequence. Its antigen is still unknown. The CDR3 has 16 residues. Germline assignment: CDR1 SGDLS and CDR2 YYNGEE. Trimming took 6 bases from V and 0 from J, leaving 16 bases between them. Sequencing used immunoSEQ multiplex PCR; TCRdb keeps in-frame clones, though not all of them. This table holds some 74,000 clones, around 81% found once. The sample comes from a study of vaccination effects on CD4 cells after COVID-19. At the level of the study: The second dose preceded post-vaccine samples by a median of 72 days.

Antigen-specific CD4+ T cells expanded by the ViraFEST assay with viral peptide pools were then sequenced. A roughly 11-day culture period preceded the isolation of CD4+ T cells. Participants were vaccinated with two doses of either the BNT162b2 or mRNA-1273 vaccine. Wells of 1.8 million or so PBMC each were grown with 9.5 to 10 IU/ml IL-2 and approximately 9.5 ug/ml peptides. This TCR came from a human donor who received a COVID-19 vaccine. The material sequenced was CD4+ T cells from PBMCs cultured with HCoV-229E spike peptides, taken after COVID-19 vaccination. This chain connects TRBV9 to TRBJ1-3; the D gene is possibly TRBD1 (6 bases). CDR3 residues: CASTKGGPASGNTIYF. Written as DNA, the CDR3 is TGTGCCAGCACCAAAGGGGGACCGGCCTCTGGAAACACCATATATTTT.